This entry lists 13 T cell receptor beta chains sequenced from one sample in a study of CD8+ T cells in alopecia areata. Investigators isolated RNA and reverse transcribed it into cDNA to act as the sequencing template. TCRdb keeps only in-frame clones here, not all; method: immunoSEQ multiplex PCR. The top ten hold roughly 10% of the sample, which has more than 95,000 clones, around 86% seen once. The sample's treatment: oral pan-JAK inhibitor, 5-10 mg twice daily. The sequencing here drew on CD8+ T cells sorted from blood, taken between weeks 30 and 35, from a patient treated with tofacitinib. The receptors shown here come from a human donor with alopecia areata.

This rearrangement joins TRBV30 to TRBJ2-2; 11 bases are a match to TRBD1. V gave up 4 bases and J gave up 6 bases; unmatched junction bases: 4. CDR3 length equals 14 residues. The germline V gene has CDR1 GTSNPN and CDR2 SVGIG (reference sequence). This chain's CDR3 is CAWKDRGLPGELFF. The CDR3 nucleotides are TGTGCCTGGAAGGACAGGGGGCTACCCGGGGAGCTGTTTTTT.

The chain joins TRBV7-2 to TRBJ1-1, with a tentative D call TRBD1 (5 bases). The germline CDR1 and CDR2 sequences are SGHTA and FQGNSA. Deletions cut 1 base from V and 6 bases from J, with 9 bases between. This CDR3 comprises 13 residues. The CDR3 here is CASSLVARAEAFF. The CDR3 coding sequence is TGTGCCAGCAGCTTAGTTGCCAGGGCTGAAGCTTTCTTT.

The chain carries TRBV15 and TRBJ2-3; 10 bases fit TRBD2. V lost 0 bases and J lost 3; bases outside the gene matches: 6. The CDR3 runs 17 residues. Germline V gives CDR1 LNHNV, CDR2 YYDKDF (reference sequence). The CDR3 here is CATSRDSGLADTDTQYF. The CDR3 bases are TGTGCCACCAGCAGAGATTCAGGACTAGCGGATACAGATACGCAGTATTTT. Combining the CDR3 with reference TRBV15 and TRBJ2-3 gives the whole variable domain DAMVIQNPRYQVTQFGKPVTLSCSQTLNHNVMYWYQQKSSQAPKLLFHYYDKDFNNEADTPDNFQSRRPNTSFCFLDIRSPGLGDTAMYLCATSRDSGLADTDTQYFGPGTRLTVL.

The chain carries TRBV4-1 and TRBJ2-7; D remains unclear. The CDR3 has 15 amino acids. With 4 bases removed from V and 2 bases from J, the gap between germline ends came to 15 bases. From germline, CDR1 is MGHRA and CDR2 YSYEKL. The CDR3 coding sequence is TGCGCCAGCAGCCCAGTCGACACCAAGCCCTACGAGCAGTACTTC. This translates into CASSPVDTKPYEQYF.

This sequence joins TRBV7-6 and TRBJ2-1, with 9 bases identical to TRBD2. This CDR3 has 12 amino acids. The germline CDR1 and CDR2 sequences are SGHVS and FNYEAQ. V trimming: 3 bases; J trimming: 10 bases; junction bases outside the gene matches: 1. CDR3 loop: CASSFSGGEQFF. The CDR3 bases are TGTGCCAGCAGCTTTAGCGGGGGAGAGCAGTTCTTC.

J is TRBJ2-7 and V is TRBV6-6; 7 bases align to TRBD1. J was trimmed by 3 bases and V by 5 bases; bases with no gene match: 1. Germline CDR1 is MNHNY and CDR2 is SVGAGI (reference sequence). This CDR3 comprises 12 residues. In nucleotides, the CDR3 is TGTGCCAGCAGTCAGGGGGTCTACGAGCAGTACTTC. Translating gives CASSQGVYEQYF.

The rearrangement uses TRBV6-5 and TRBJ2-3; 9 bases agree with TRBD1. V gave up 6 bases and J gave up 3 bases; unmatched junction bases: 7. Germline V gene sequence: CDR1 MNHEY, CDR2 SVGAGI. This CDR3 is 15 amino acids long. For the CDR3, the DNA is TGTGCCAGCAGCCGACAGGGGGTCTTAACAGATACGCAGTATTTT. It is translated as CASSRQGVLTDTQYF.

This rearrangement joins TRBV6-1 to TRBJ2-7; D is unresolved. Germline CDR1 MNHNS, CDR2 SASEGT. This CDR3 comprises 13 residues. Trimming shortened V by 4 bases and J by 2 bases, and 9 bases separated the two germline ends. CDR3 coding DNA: TGTGCCAGCAGTGGAAGCCACCCCTACGAGCAGTACTTC. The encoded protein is CASSGSHPYEQYF.

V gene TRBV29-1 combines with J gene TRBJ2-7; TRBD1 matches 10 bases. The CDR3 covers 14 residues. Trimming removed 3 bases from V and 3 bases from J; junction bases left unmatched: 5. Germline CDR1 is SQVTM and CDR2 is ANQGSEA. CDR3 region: CSVEGTGVGYEQYF. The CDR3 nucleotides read TGCAGCGTTGAGGGGACAGGGGTGGGCTACGAGCAGTACTTC.

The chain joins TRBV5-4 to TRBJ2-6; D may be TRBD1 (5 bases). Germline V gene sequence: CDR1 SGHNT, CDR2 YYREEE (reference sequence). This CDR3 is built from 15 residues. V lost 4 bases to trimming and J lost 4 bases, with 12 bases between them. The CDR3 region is CASSVQGSGANVLTF. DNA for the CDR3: TGTGCCAGCAGCGTCCAGGGTTCCGGGGCCAACGTCCTGACTTTC.

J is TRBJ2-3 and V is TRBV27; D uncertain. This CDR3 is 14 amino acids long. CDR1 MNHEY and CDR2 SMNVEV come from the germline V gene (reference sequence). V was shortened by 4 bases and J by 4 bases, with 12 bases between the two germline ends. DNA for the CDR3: TGTGCCAGCAGTTCCTCCTCGTTGGCAGATACGCAGTATTTT. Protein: CASSSSSLADTQYF.

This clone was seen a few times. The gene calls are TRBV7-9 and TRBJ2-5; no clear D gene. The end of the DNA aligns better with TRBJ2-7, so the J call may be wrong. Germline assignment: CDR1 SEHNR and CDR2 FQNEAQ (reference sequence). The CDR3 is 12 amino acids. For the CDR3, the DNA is TGTGCCAGCAGCTTTCGCTCCTACGAGCAGTACTTC. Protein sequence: CASSFRSYEQYF.

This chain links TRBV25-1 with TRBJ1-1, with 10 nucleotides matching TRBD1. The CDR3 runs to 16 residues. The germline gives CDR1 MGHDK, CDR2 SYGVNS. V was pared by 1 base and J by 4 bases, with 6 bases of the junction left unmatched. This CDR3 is CASSEFDRGQGTEAFF. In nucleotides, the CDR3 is TGTGCCAGCAGTGAATTTGACAGGGGGCAAGGCACTGAAGCTTTCTTT.